Detailed here is one TCR beta chain. The antigen is undetermined. This sample was included in a study of cytomegalovirus exposure and HLA in healthy donors. TCRdb's table, derived via immunoSEQ multiplex PCR, lists solely in-frame clones and lacks some. The sample records about 160,000 clones, about 90% being singletons. The CDR3 sequence is 16 residues long. Germline CDR1 and CDR2: ENHRY and SYGVKD. V shed 6 bases, J shed 2 bases, and the junction held 11 bases outside the gene matches. Donors were drawn from the approximately 120-subject validation cohort, separate from the roughly 700-subject first cohort. Study outcomes and limitations: The authors confirmed in vitro that a few CMV-associated chains were specific for CMV antigens. Generally TCR sequences proved uncommon, though certain public TCRs appeared in numerous donors.

The sample was PBMCs. The TCR was taken from a woman under 40 in good health and CMV-seronegative. The chain links TRBV10-3 to TRBJ2-3; 7 positions agree with TRBD2. CDR3 DNA: TGTGCCATCAGGGGGACCGGCGGGAGTATCACAGATACGCAGTATTTT. Its protein is CAIRGTGGSITDTQYF.